Listed below are T cell receptor beta chains from one sample, sequenced in a study of blood T cell repertoires in COVID-19. The table came from immunoSEQ multiplex PCR; TCRdb's copy has only in-frame clones and leaves some out. The data show around 72,000 clones, more than 85% seen once. Specimen: peripheral blood. The receptors stem from a human donor with active COVID-19. The donor label of this sample is uncertain. The CDR3 runs from the conserved cysteine through the conserved F or W.

>16|TRBV7-9
CASSNPGQGGSYEQYF
>15|TRBV7-2
CASSKTGGWGTEAFF
>13|TRBV6-5
CASSYRAGHEQYF
>12|TRBV7-2
CASSPRGAAPNF
>14|TRBV6-1
CASSDSGLRGEQYF
>14|TRBV3-1/TRBV3-2
CASSPGLAEDEQYF
>15|TRBV6-2/TRBV6-3
CASSRIRGELGELFF
>17|TRBV7-2
CASSLPSRPGPNYGYTF
>16|TRBV4-2
CASSQVPLAGGDTQYF
>13|TRBV7-9
CASSLTSGGPRYF
>15|TRBV5-1
CASSLNPDSNSPLHF
>14|TRBV6-5
CASSIDTINEKLFF
>14|TRBV28
CASSPAAPRETQYF
>13|TRBV11-2
CASSPGTGLKQYF
>9|TRBV27
CVVTGKAFF
>15|TRBV19
CASSWGTGAHSPLHF
>14|TRBV29-1
CSVVGTGLTGELFF